The clone carrying this T cell receptor beta chain was seen at least ten times. What it recognizes is unknown. Trimming cost V 6 bases and J 2 bases, with 7 bases left between them. CDR3 length equals 12 residues. Germline V lookup: CDR1 MDHEN, CDR2 SYDVKM. The data stem from a study of spatial heterogeneity in lung cancer. The wider study: The count of detected beta-chain sequences consistently exceeded that of alpha-chain sequences. Matched bulk RNA-seq yielded a T cell module score, and TCR transcript counts in tumor regions correlated strongly with that score. Study-level points and caveats: Tumor mutation count correlated with how many alpha and beta TCRs expanded intratumorally.

The study tagged each TCR cDNA molecule with a unique molecular identifier. One entry per CDR3 protein results from TCRdb running MiXCR on the 5' RACE reads. The sample lists 100,000 to 110,000 distinct CDR3 sequences, under 4.5% seen once, with about 20% in the top ten. This sample's time point: sample taken at primary tumor resection. The genes are TRBV28 and TRBJ1-2; perhaps TRBD1 as D (5 bases). The material was lung tumor tissue, obtained at surgery. This receptor was taken from a male donor with early-stage non-small cell lung cancer. The CDR3 spells CASSRQNYGYTF. CDR3 sequence (DNA): TGTGCCAGCAGCAGACAGAACTATGGCTACACCTTC.